This is a list of T cell receptor beta chains from one sample in a study of cytomegalovirus exposure and HLA in healthy donors. Clones were sequenced by immunoSEQ multiplex PCR, and TCRdb holds only the in-frame ones, with some missing. Of roughly 130,000 clones in the sample, more than 70% are singletons; the top ten hold about 1.5%. The specimen sequenced was PBMCs. Receptors originate from a man younger than 40 in good health and CMV-seronegative. Both conserved end residues are part of each CDR3. D genes are given only for firm matches. Size values are once, few and many counts, or a class for expanded clones, and some rows have none.

d_gene	v_gene	j_gene	abundance	CDR3aa	CDR3nt
-	TRBV2	TRBJ1-5	few	CASRREGNQPQHF	TGTGCCAGCAGACGAGAGGGCAATCAGCCCCAGCATTTT
-	TRBV27	TRBJ2-7	-	CASSLGGTDANEQYF	TGTGCCAGCAGTTTAGGGGGGACAGACGCCAACGAGCAGTACTTC
-	TRBV19	TRBJ2-2	-	CASSSRENGYTGELFF	TGTGCCAGTAGTTCCAGGGAAAATGGATACACCGGGGAGCTGTTTTTT
TRBD1	TRBV12-5	TRBJ1-2	-	CASGLPIGQGGGYTF	TGTGCTAGTGGTTTGCCCATCGGACAGGGAGGCGGCTACACCTTC
-	TRBV15	TRBJ2-5	-	CATSLGDSQETQYF	TGTGCCACCAGCTTAGGGGACTCTCAAGAGACCCAGTACTTC
-	TRBV14	TRBJ2-7	-	CASSRLGSLDEQYF	TGTGCCAGCAGCCGACTAGGGTCTTTAGACGAGCAGTACTTC
TRBD1	TRBV5-1	TRBJ2-7	-	CASSPQGQGEGEQYF	TGCGCCAGCAGCCCGCAGGGACAGGGAGAGGGCGAGCAGTACTTC
TRBD2	TRBV10-3	TRBJ2-5	-	CAISETGLAGVQETQYF	TGTGCCATCAGTGAAACTGGACTAGCGGGGGTACAAGAGACCCAGTACTTC
-	TRBV28	TRBJ2-3	-	CATRRTGTDTQYF	TGTGCCACCAGAAGGACAGGCACAGATACGCAGTATTTT
TRBD2	TRBV19	TRBJ2-1	-	CASSNGLAVYNEQFF	TGTGCCAGTAGTAACGGACTAGCGGTTTACAATGAGCAGTTCTTC
-	TRBV6-1	TRBJ1-2	-	CASRRDGGGPNF	TGTGCCTCCCGTCGGGACGGCGGAGGGCCTAACTTC
TRBD1	TRBV4-1	TRBJ2-5	-	CASSQGTGAWETQYF	TGCGCCAGCAGCCAAGGGACAGGGGCTTGGGAGACCCAGTACTTC
TRBD2	TRBV9	TRBJ2-1	-	CASSPRGRAGYNEQFF	TGTGCCAGCAGCCCCCGCGGGAGGGCGGGTTACAATGAGCAGTTCTTC
TRBD1	TRBV5-1	TRBJ2-6	few	CASSGGTGFLLGANVLTF	TGCGCCAGCAGCGGAGGGACAGGGTTCCTCTTAGGGGCCAACGTCCTGACTTTC
-	TRBV7-2	TRBJ2-1	-	CASSLGLAPYNEQFF	TGTGCCAGCAGCTTAGGCCTAGCGCCATACAATGAGCAGTTCTTC
-	TRBV4-3	TRBJ2-3	-	CASSQAAGRTDTQYF	TGCGCCAGCAGCCAAGCGGCGGGAAGGACAGATACGCAGTATTTT
TRBD2	TRBV7-6	TRBJ2-1	-	CASGSGLAAFNEQFF	TGTGCCAGCGGCTCAGGACTAGCGGCGTTCAATGAGCAGTTCTTC
-	TRBV7-9	TRBJ1-1	-	CASSLVSLNTEAFF	TGTGCCAGCAGCTTAGTAAGCTTGAACACTGAAGCTTTCTTT
TRBD1	TRBV9	TRBJ2-1	-	CASSGKQGAFSEQFF	TGTGCCAGCAGCGGAAAGCAGGGGGCCTTTAGTGAGCAGTTCTTC
-	TRBV11-2	TRBJ1-1	-	CASSFIGGTVNTEAFF	TGTGCCAGCAGCTTCATAGGCGGGACGGTGAACACTGAAGCTTTCTTT
-	TRBV7-8	TRBJ2-1	-	CASSPQSYEQFF	TGTGCCAGCAGCCCCCAGTCGTATGAGCAGTTCTTC
-	TRBV7-3	TRBJ2-3	-	CASSPQAGPTDTQYF	TGTGCCAGCAGCCCCCAGGCGGGACCCACAGATACGCAGTATTTT
-	TRBV5-1	TRBJ2-6	-	CASSPLSSSGANVLTF	TGCGCCAGCAGCCCCTTATCGTCCTCTGGGGCCAACGTCCTGACTTTC
-	TRBV18	TRBJ2-7	-	CASSQNRNEQYF	TGTGCCAGCTCACAAAACAGAAACGAGCAGTACTTC
TRBD2	TRBV5-4	TRBJ2-3	-	CASSPRGTSGLRVQYF	TGTGCCAGCAGCCCACGGGGGACTAGCGGACTAAGGGTGCAGTATTTT
TRBD1	TRBV29-1	TRBJ2-3	-	CSVESFRGRETDTQYF	TGCAGCGTTGAATCATTCAGGGGGCGCGAGACAGATACGCAGTATTTT
TRBD1	TRBV7-9	TRBJ1-3	-	CASSSTGDTIYF	TGTGCCAGCAGCTCGACAGGGGACACCATATATTTT